The 26 T cell receptor beta chains given below trace back to one sample, sequenced in a study of OX40 agonist ivuxolimab in advanced cancers. Sequencing used immunoSEQ multiplex PCR; TCRdb keeps in-frame clones, though not all of them. The table includes tens of thousands of clones, over 75% detected once. The input for sequencing was CD4+ or CD8+ T cells sorted from blood, taken in a trial of the OX40 agonist ivuxolimab. All receptors derive from an adult with an advanced solid tumor such as melanoma, head and neck, liver or kidney cancer.

The V and J genes are TRBV7-3 and TRBJ2-7; D may be TRBD2 (6 bases). Trimming shortened V by 5 bases and J by 4 bases, and 12 bases separated the two germline ends. Looked up from germline, CDR1 is SGHTA and CDR2 is FQGTGA. The CDR3 is 13 amino acids. CDR3 in amino acids: CASSPRSGYEQYF. The CDR3 region has the DNA TGTGCCAGCAGCCCCCGGAGCGGGTACGAGCAGTACTTC. Looking up the rest from reference TRBV7-3 and TRBJ2-7 gives the full variable domain: GAGVSQTPSNKVTEKGKYVELRCDPISGHTALYWYRQSLGQGPEFLIYFQGTGAADDSGLPNDRFFAVRPEGSVSTLKIQRTERGDSAVYLCASSPRSGYEQYFGPGTRLTVT.

On this clone itself: This sample includes further DNA sequences coding for the same CDR3. The chain has TRBV6-5 and TRBJ2-3; D remains unclear. V was shortened by 7 bases and J by 3 bases, with 14 bases between the two germline ends. The CDR3 contains 14 residues. Germline CDR1 reads MNHEY; CDR2 reads SVGAGI. CDR3 nucleotides: TGTGCCAGCAAAGGCGGTGCCTGGACAGATACGCAGTATTTT. As protein: CASKGGAWTDTQYF.

V usage is TRBV6-5 and J usage is TRBJ2-5; D is ambiguous. The J call could be wrong; TRBJ2-7 is a better fit for the DNA end. Looked up from germline, CDR1 is MNHEY and CDR2 is SVGAGI. This CDR3 spans 11 amino acids. This CDR3 is CASSSAYEQYF. The CDR3 coding sequence is TGTGCCAGCAGTTCAGCATACGAGCAGTACTTC.

V is TRBV6-1 and J is TRBJ2-7, with D perhaps matching TRBD1 or TRBD2 (5 bases each). Between the trimmed V and J ends, which lost 2 bases and 6 bases, there was a span of 14 bases. The CDR3 is 14 residues long. From germline, CDR1 is MNHNS and CDR2 SASEGT. The CDR3 region has the DNA TGTGCCAGCAGTGAATGGGGGTTCGAGGTCGAGCAGTACTTC. Its translation: CASSEWGFEVEQYF.

V is TRBV7-6 and J is TRBJ2-5; D might be TRBD2 (5 bases). This CDR3 has 18 amino acids. Trimming took 2 bases from V and 2 from J, leaving 21 bases between them. Per germline, CDR1 SGHVS and CDR2 FNYEAQ. CDR3 DNA: TGTGCCAGCAGCTTATATGTCCGGGGTCGGGCGGAGCAAGAGACCCAGTACTTC. This codes for CASSLYVRGRAEQETQYF.

This sequence joins TRBV7-9 and TRBJ1-3; D is unresolved. CDR1 is SEHNR and CDR2 is FQNEAQ in the germline V gene (reference sequence). Trimming left V 5 bases short and J 8 bases short, with 13 bases between. The CDR3 length is 13 residues. The CDR3 DNA reads TGTGCCAGCAGCCCTCCCGTGGTGTACACCATATATTTT. Translation gives CASSPPVVYTIYF. The variable domain in full, completed from reference TRBV7-9 and TRBJ1-3, reads DTGVSQNPRHKITKRGQNVTFRCDPISEHNRLYWYRQTLGQGPEFLTYFQNEAQLEKSRLLSDRFSAERPKGSFSTLEIQRTEQGDSAMYLCASSPPVVYTIYFGEGSWLTVV.

V and J are TRBV9 and TRBJ2-1; 7 bases are shared with TRBD2. V lost 4 bases and J lost 8; bases outside the gene matches: 18. In germline, CDR1 is SGDLS, CDR2 YYNGEE. This CDR3 contains 17 residues. This chain's CDR3 is CASSNAGDPAIGYEQFF. The CDR3 bases are TGTGCCAGCAGCAACGCGGGAGACCCGGCTATTGGCTATGAGCAGTTCTTC.

The chain joins TRBV7-2 to TRBJ1-6; TRBD1 matches at 7 bases. The junction had 10 bases not matched to a gene; V was cut back by 1 base and J by 10 bases. Germline loops: CDR1 SGHTA, CDR2 FQGNSA. This CDR3 region has 16 residues. CDR3 nucleotides: TGTGCCAGCAGCTTAGTCCGAGGGGGCTTGGGGTCACCCCTCCACTTT. Translating gives CASSLVRGGLGSPLHF.

This clone was observed a single time. The chain combines TRBV19 with TRBJ1-3; D is unclear. V was clipped by 2 bases and J by 0 bases, with 5 bases between them. CDR3 length: 14 residues. Germline CDR1 LNHDA, CDR2 SQIVND (reference sequence). CDR3 loop: CASSISHSGNTIYF. As DNA, the CDR3 is TGTGCCAGTAGTATAAGTCACTCTGGAAACACCATATATTTT.

The chain joins TRBV19 to TRBJ2-3; D perhaps matches TRBD1 (5 bases). The CDR3 consists of 16 residues. CDR1 is LNHDA and CDR2 is SQIVND in the germline V gene (reference sequence). V dropped 5 bases and J dropped 2 bases, with 17 bases sitting between them. The CDR3 region is CASSPGTVGDTDTQYF. Written as DNA, the CDR3 is TGTGCCAGTAGTCCCGGCACCGTAGGGGACACAGATACGCAGTATTTT.

The chain carries TRBV6-6 and TRBJ1-1; D uncertain. V was shortened by 6 bases and J by 3 bases, with 8 bases between the two germline ends. CDR1 is MNHNY and CDR2 is SVGAGI in the germline V gene (reference sequence). The CDR3 has 12 amino acids. The CDR3 DNA reads TGTGCCAGCAGCATAACGGACACTGAAGCTTTCTTT. Translated, it gives CASSITDTEAFF.

The V call is TRBV11-3, the J call TRBJ1-1; tentative D call: TRBD1 (5 bases). Trimming cost V 5 bases and J 5 bases, with 18 bases left between them. This CDR3 spans 15 amino acids. Germline V gene data show CDR1 as SGHNT and CDR2 as YENEEA. CDR3 sequence: CASSRWAGGWTEAFF. The CDR3 nucleotides read TGTGCCAGCAGCCGGTGGGCCGGGGGGTGGACTGAAGCTTTCTTT.

About this clone itself: At one end, the junction sequence differs from germline, possibly due to a read error. V gene TRBV7-7 combines with J gene TRBJ2-5; D may be TRBD2 (5 bases). With the DNA end fitting TRBJ2-7 better, the J assignment may be wrong. In germline, CDR1 is SSHAT, CDR2 FNYEAQ (reference sequence). The CDR3 is 14 residues long. The DNA of the CDR3 is TGTGCTAGCAGCTTAGGCAGCGGCTCCTACGAGCAGTACTTC. Translating gives CASSLGSGSYEQYF.

V gene TRBV19 combines with J gene TRBJ1-1; the D gene is possibly TRBD1 (6 bases). Deletions cut 0 bases from V and 3 bases from J, with 17 bases between. There are 17 residues in the CDR3. Germline V gives CDR1 LNHDA, CDR2 SQIVND (reference sequence). Here the CDR3 reads CASSIERGWFVDTEAFF. Written as DNA, the CDR3 is TGTGCCAGTAGTATAGAGAGGGGGTGGTTTGTTGACACTGAAGCTTTCTTT.

The V gene is TRBV11-2, the J gene TRBJ1-4, with D maybe TRBD1 (5 bases). V was shortened by 3 bases and J by 0 bases, with 14 bases between the two germline ends. Germline V CDR1 and CDR2: SGHAT, FQNNGV. The CDR3 extends over 17 amino acids. The CDR3 region has the DNA TGTGCCAGCAGCTTCGGAGGGTGGGGGGCAACTAATGAAAAACTGTTTTTT. It yields the protein CASSFGGWGATNEKLFF.

The rearrangement links TRBV5-4 to TRBJ2-2; TRBD2 agrees at 7 bases. V shed 2 bases and J 3 bases; nucleotides not matched to a gene: 10. CDR1 and CDR2 from the germline V gene are SGHNT and YYREEE (reference sequence). The CDR3 extends over 17 amino acids. CDR3 bases: TGTGCCAGCAGCTTCCCGACTCCTGGGAGGGACACCGGGGAGCTGTTTTTT. Amino acids: CASSFPTPGRDTGELFF.

The chain has TRBV6-5 and TRBJ1-2; D call uncertain. V lost 2 bases, J lost 14 bases, and 18 bases lay in between. The CDR3 runs 13 residues. The germline V gene has CDR1 MNHEY and CDR2 SVGAGI. CDR3 nucleotide sequence: TGTGCCAGCAGTTACGATCGGGCTCCGAGGATAACCTTC. Protein sequence: CASSYDRAPRITF.

The chain joins TRBV13 to TRBJ1-2, with 10 bases fitting TRBD1. Germline CDR1 PRHDT, CDR2 FYEKMQ (reference sequence). V was clipped by 5 bases and J by 2 bases; unmatched bases: 8. This CDR3 contains 16 residues. The CDR3 sequence: CASSPWTGGGNYGYTF. As DNA, the CDR3 is TGTGCCAGCAGCCCTTGGACAGGGGGTGGCAACTATGGCTACACCTTC.

The chain uses TRBV11-3 and TRBJ2-7; D perhaps matches TRBD2 (5 bases). CDR1 and CDR2 from the germline V gene are SGHNT and YENEEA. V dropped 2 bases and J dropped 6 bases, with 14 bases sitting between them. The CDR3 runs to 14 residues. CDR3 nucleotides: TGTGCCAGCAGCTTAACTGGAGGAATCACCGAGCAGTACTTC. This encodes CASSLTGGITEQYF.

The chain couples TRBV7-9 to TRBJ1-2; 12 positions match TRBD1. V was pared by 5 bases and J by 3 bases, with 10 bases of the junction left unmatched. Germline CDR1 reads SEHNR; CDR2 reads FQNEAQ (reference sequence). The CDR3 runs to 17 residues. The CDR3 sequence: CASSLGQGARGDYGYTF. The CDR3 DNA reads as TGTGCCAGCAGCCTGGGACAGGGGGCTAGAGGTGACTATGGCTACACCTTC.

The chain has TRBV29-1 and TRBJ1-1, with 10 nucleotides matching TRBD1. The CDR3 covers 14 residues. Germline assignment: CDR1 SQVTM and CDR2 ANQGSEA. Germline trimming cut 6 bases from V and 2 bases from J; bases unmatched to any gene: 6. The CDR3 nucleotides read TGCAGCGTGGCCCGGACAGGGGGTAACACTGAAGCTTTCTTT. Protein: CSVARTGGNTEAFF.

J is TRBJ1-1 and V is TRBV11-3, with D tentatively TRBD1 (5 bases). Germline values: CDR1 SGHNT, CDR2 YENEEA. V gave up 1 base and J gave up 10 bases, with 13 bases separating them. The CDR3 extends over 13 amino acids. The CDR3 nucleotides read TGTGCCAGCAGCTTAGGGGAGATCGGGGGAGCTTTCTTT. This translates into CASSLGEIGGAFF.

The genes are TRBV27 and TRBJ2-3; 10 positions agree with TRBD2. There are 18 residues in the CDR3. J was trimmed by 2 bases and V by 2 bases; bases with no gene match: 10. The V gene's germline CDR1 is MNHEY and CDR2 SMNVEV (reference sequence). The CDR3 sequence: CASSLSVGTSDSTDTQYF. The DNA for the CDR3 is TGTGCCAGCAGTTTAAGCGTGGGGACTAGCGATTCCACAGATACGCAGTATTTT.

This clone has more than one count but fewer than ten. J is TRBJ2-2 and V is TRBV9, with 8 bases fitting TRBD1. This CDR3 comprises 15 residues. Germline CDR1 is SGDLS and CDR2 is YYNGEE. J was trimmed by 4 bases and V by 4 bases; bases with no gene match: 6. CDR3 sequence reads: CASSLLGQVTGELFF. In DNA, the CDR3 is TGTGCCAGCAGCTTATTGGGACAGGTCACCGGGGAGCTGTTTTTT.

The J gene is TRBJ1-4, the V gene TRBV19; D not resolved. The CDR3 loop spans 15 amino acids. V was cut by 6 bases and J by 4 bases, with 15 bases left in between. Germline CDR1 and CDR2: LNHDA and SQIVND (reference sequence). The CDR3 sequence: CASRGRPGDNEKLFF. The DNA for the CDR3 is TGTGCCAGTAGGGGCAGACCCGGGGATAATGAAAAACTGTTTTTT.

This chain connects TRBV21-1 to TRBJ2-5; TRBD2 is the table's D call and was not checked against the DNA. TRBV21-1 is a pseudogene. The CDR3 sequence is 17 residues long. DNA for the CDR3: TGTGCCAGCAGCGCCAGACTAGCGGGAGAATGCGGGGAGACCCAGTACTTC. The encoded protein is CASSARLAGECGETQYF.